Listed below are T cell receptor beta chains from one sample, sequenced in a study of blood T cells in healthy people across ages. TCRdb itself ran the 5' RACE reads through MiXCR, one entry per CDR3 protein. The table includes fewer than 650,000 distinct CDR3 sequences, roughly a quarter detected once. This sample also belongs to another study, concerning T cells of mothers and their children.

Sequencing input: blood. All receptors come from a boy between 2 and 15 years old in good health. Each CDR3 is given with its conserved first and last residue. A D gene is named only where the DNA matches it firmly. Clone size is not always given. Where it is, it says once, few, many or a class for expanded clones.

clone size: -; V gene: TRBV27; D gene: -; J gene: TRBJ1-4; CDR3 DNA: TGTGCCAGCACTCTGGGGGGGCCTAATGAAAAACTGTTTTTT; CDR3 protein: CASTLGGPNEKLFF
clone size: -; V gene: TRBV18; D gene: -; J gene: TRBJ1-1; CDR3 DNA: TGTGCCAGCTCGCCGGCACAGAACACTGAAGCTTTCTTT; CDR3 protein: CASSPAQNTEAFF
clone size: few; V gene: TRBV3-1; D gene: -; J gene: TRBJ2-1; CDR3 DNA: TGTGCCAGCAGCCAAAGGACCGGGCTTTTCGCGGGGGAGCAGTTCTTC; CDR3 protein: CASSQRTGLFAGEQFF
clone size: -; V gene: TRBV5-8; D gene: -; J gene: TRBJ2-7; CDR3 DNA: TGTGCCAGCAGCCGGACAACAGGGTCTGTCTACGAGCAGTACTTC; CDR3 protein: CASSRTTGSVYEQYF
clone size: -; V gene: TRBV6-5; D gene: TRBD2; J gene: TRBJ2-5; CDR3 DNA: TGTGCCAGCAGTTATGGTAGCGGGAGTCAGACCCAGTACTTC; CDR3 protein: CASSYGSGSQTQYF
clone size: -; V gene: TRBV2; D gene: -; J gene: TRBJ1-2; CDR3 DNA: TGTGCCAGCAGTACCAGGGGAAACTATGGCTACACCTTC; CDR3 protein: CASSTRGNYGYTF
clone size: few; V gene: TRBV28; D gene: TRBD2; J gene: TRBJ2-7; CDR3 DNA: TGTGCCAGCAGTTTCGCGGGGGGAGGGAACGAGCAGTACTTC; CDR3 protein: CASSFAGGGNEQYF
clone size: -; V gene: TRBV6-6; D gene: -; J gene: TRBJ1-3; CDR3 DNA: TGTGCCAGCAGTTACTCAGTTCGGGGAAACACCATATATTTT; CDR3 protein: CASSYSVRGNTIYF
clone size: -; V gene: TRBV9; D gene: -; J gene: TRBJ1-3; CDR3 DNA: TGTGCCAGCAGCGTAGGGGGGGGTTATGGAAACACCATATATTTT; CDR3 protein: CASSVGGGYGNTIYF
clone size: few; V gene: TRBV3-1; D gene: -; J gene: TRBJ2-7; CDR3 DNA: TGTGCCAGCAGCCAAGGGGGCGGTACCTACGAGCAGTACTTC; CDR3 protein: CASSQGGGTYEQYF
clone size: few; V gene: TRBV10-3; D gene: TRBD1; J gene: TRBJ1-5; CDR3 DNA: TGTGCCATCAGTGAGGCCGGGACAGGCAATCAGCCCCAACATTTT; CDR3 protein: CAISEAGTGNQPQHF
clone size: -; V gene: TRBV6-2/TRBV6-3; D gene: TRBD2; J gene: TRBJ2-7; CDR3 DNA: TGTGCCAGCACCCCATTGACTAGCGGGAGTCTTTACGAGCAGTACTTC; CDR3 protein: CASTPLTSGSLYEQYF
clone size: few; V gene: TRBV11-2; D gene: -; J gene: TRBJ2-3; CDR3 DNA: TGTGCCAGCAGCGGAGGGCTAACTACGCAGTATTTT; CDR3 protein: CASSGGLTTQYF
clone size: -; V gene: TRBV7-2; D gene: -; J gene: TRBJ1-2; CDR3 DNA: TGTGCCAGCAGCTTAGCAGGGGCCAGTTCCTATGGCTACACCTTC; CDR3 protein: CASSLAGASSYGYTF
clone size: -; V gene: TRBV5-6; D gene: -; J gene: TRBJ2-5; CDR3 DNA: TGTGCCAGCAGCTTGACTGCAGAGACCCAGTACTTC; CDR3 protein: CASSLTAETQYF
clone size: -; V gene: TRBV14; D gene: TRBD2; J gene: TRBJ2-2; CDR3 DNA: TGTGCCAGCAGCCGCCTAGGGCGGGGGACCGGGGAGCTGTTTTTT; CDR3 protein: CASSRLGRGTGELFF
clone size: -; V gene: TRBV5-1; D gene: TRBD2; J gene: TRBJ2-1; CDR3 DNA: TGCGCCAGCAGCTTCCGGGGGGGCGACAATGAGCAGTTCTTC; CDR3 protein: CASSFRGGDNEQFF
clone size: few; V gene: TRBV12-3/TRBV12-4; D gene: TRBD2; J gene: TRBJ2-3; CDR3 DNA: TGTGCCAGCAGTCTTCGCGGGGGGGATACGCAGTATTTT; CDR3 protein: CASSLRGGDTQYF
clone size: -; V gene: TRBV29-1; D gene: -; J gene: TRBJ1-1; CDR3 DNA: TGCAGCGTGGACGGAGAAGCTTTCTTT; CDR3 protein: CSVDGEAFF
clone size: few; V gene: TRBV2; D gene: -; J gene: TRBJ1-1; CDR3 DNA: TGTGCCAGCAGTTTGGACACTTCTGAAGCTTTCTTT; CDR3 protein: CASSLDTSEAFF
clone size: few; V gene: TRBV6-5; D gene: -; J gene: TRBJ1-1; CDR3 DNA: TGTGCCAGCAGACCCGGGACACCAGCAGGAGCTTTCTTT; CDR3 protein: CASRPGTPAGAFF
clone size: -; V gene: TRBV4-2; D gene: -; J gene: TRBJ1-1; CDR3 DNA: TGTGCCAGCAGCCAAGATCTAGGAGGTCCGCGGGGGACTGAAGCTTTCTTT; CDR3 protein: CASSQDLGGPRGTEAFF
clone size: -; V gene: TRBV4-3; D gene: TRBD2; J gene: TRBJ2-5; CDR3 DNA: TGCGCCAGCAGCTCCAACAGGGAAACGGGAGGGGTGGAGACCCAGTACTTC; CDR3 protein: CASSSNRETGGVETQYF
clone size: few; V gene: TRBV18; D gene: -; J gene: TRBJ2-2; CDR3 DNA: TGTGCCAGCTCACTTGGCTTACAGGGCACCGGGGAGCTGTTTTTT; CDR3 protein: CASSLGLQGTGELFF
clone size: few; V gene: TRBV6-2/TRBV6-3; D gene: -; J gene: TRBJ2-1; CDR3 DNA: TGTGCCAGCAGTTACTGGGGGAGGGGGTATCATGAGCAGTTCTTC; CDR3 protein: CASSYWGRGYHEQFF
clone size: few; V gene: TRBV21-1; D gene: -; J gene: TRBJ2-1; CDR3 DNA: TGTGCCAGCAGCAACTCAGGGGGCCTTGTTAGCTTCAATGAGCAGTTCTTC; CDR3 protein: CASSNSGGLVSFNEQFF
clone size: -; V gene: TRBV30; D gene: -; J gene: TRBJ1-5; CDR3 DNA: TGTGCCTGGAGTGTGGGGGTTTCAAGTAGCAATCAGCCCCAGCATTTT; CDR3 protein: CAWSVGVSSSNQPQHF
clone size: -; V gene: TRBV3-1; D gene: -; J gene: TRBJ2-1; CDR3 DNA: TGTGCCAGCAGCCAAGTAGGGTGGAATGAGCAGTTCTTC; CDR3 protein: CASSQVGWNEQFF
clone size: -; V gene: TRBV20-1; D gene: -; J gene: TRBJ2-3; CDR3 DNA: TGCAGTGCTAGAGCCGGGAAAGAGGGTGCTGATACGCAGTATTTT; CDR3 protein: CSARAGKEGADTQYF
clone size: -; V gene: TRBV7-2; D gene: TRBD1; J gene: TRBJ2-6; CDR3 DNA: TGTGCCAGCAGCTCGGACAGGGTGAGAGGGGCCAACGTCCTGACTTTC; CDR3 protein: CASSSDRVRGANVLTF
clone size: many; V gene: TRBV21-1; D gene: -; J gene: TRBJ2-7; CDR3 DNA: TGTGCCAGCAGCAAAGTGGCACTATCTATCTACGAGCAGTACTTC; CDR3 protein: CASSKVALSIYEQYF
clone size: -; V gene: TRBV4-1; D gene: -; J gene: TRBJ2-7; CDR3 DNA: TGCGCCAGCAGCCAAGGAGGGGACGAGCAGTACTTC; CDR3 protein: CASSQGGDEQYF
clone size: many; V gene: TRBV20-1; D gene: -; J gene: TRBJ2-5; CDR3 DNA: TGCAGTGCCCATTTTTTGGGGAAACGGGAGACCCAGTACTTC; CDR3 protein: CSAHFLGKRETQYF
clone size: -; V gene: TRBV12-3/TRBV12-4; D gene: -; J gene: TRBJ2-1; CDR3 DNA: TGTGCCAGCAGTTTGGTGGGAAGCAATGAGCAGTTCTTC; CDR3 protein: CASSLVGSNEQFF
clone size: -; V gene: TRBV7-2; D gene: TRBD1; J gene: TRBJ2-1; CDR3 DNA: TGTGCCAGCAGCCAGAGGACAGGATCCAATGAGCAGTTCTTC; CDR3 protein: CASSQRTGSNEQFF
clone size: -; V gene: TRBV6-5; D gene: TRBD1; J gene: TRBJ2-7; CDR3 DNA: TGTGCCAGCAGCCGGGACAGGGAGTGTTACTTC; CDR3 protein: CASSRDRECYF
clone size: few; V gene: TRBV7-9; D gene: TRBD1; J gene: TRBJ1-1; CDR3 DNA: TGTGCCAGCGGCCCCGACAGGGGGCTGGACACTGAAGCTTTCTTT; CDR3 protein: CASGPDRGLDTEAFF
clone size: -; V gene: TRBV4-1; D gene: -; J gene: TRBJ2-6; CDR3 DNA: TGCGCCAGCTGCCAACCGAGCGTCTTACCTGGGGCCAACGTCCTGACTTTC; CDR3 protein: CASCQPSVLPGANVLTF
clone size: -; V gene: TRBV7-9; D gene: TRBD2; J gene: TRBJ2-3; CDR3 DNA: TGTGCCAGCAGCTCACGAGCGGGATCGGCAGATACGCAGTATTTT; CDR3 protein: CASSSRAGSADTQYF
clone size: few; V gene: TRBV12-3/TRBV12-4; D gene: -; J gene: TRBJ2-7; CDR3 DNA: TGTGCCAGCAGCGTAGAGGAGGGGTTTGGGTACGAGCAGTACTTC; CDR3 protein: CASSVEEGFGYEQYF